The clone carrying this T cell receptor beta chain showed up many times. V dropped 7 bases and J dropped 3; count of bases not matched to a gene: 4. This CDR3 is 15 amino acids long. Per the germline V gene, CDR1 is SNHLY and CDR2 is FYNNEI. The time point denotes: newly diagnosed GD, antithyroid drugs for less than 3 months. PBMC RNA served as the TCR library source. This record belongs to a study of regulatory T cells in long-lasting Graves disease. Building of the TCR beta libraries involved iRepertoire HTBI primers and Arm-PCR of CDR3 regions. TCRdb re-derived calls from the multiplex PCR reads in MiXCR, one entry per CDR3 protein. Of about 330,000 distinct CDR3 sequences listed, around 15% are singletons. The same specimen was also included in a second study, on T cells in Graves' hyperthyroidism and ophthalmopathy.

The rearrangement links TRBV2 to TRBJ2-3; 13 positions agree with TRBD2. The TCR was taken from a woman in her late teens or twenties with Graves disease. The starting material was peripheral blood mononuclear cells (PBMCs), obtained at new diagnosis, from a patient treated with antithyroid drugs. This CDR3 is CASTPLAGGTDTQYF. The CDR3 DNA is TGTGCCAGCACCCCACTAGCGGGAGGGACAGATACGCAGTATTTT.